Each of the 28 T cell receptor beta chains below was sequenced from the same sample in a study of shared clonotypes between healthy human individuals. Assay: immunoSEQ multiplex PCR; the TCRdb copy retains only in-frame clones and omits some. Altogether 2 million to 3 million clones are present, roughly nine tenths being singletons, with the ten largest covering over 0.12%. Sequenced sample: naive CD4+ T cells sorted from blood. Subset meaning: CD45RA+ positively selected. These receptors were collected from a man younger than 35 in good health.

This clone was detected once. The sample holds other DNA sequences that translate to the same CDR3. This chain joins TRBV6-6 and TRBJ2-2; D remains ambiguous. There are 13 residues in the CDR3. The germline V and J ends were trimmed by 5 bases and 5 bases, with 9 bases remaining between them. Germline CDR1 MNHNY, CDR2 SVGAGI (reference sequence). CDR3 loop: CASSTRNTGELFF. The CDR3, as DNA: TGTGCCAGCAGTACCCGGAATACCGGGGAGCTGTTTTTT.

V is TRBV7-9 and J is TRBJ2-1; 8 positions match TRBD2. Germline loops: CDR1 SEHNR, CDR2 FQNEAQ (reference sequence). This CDR3 comprises 15 residues. The trim removed 3 bases at V and 5 bases at J, leaving 6 bases unmatched. Here the CDR3 reads CASSLRTSKNNEQFF. CDR3 in DNA: TGTGCCAGCAGCTTGAGGACTAGCAAAAACAATGAGCAGTTCTTC.

As DNA, the CDR3 is TGTGCCACTTTATTGACAGAGGCGAACACTGAAGCTTTCTTT. Protein product: CATLLTEANTEAFF. The rearrangement links TRBV10-3 to TRBJ1-1, with D tentatively TRBD1 (5 bases). V lost 10 bases, J lost 1 base, and 16 bases lay in between. The CDR3 extends over 14 amino acids. Germline loops: CDR1 ENHRY, CDR2 SYGVKD.

CDR3 nucleotide sequence: TGTGCCAGCAGCTTGGAGAGGCTCCCTAGCGGGACCGGGGAGCTGTTTTTT. Translated, it gives CASSLERLPSGTGELFF. This chain joins TRBV5-8 and TRBJ2-2; 8 positions agree with TRBD2. Trimming at V came to 0 bases and at J to 5 bases, leaving 9 bases not matched to a gene. Looked up from germline, CDR1 is SGHTS and CDR2 is YDEGEE. The CDR3 runs 17 residues.

To note about this clone: The identical CDR3 is also encoded by other nucleotide sequences in the sample. The CDR3 DNA is TGTGCCAGCAGTCCTCGGGGAGCAACTAATGAAAAACTGTTTTTT. This encodes CASSPRGATNEKLFF. The chain uses TRBV28 and TRBJ1-4; D remains unclear. The length of the CDR3 is 15 residues. Germline assignment: CDR1 MDHEN and CDR2 SYDVKM. V was clipped by 5 bases and J by 0 bases, with 10 bases between them.

Notes on this clone: The sample carries other DNA sequences with the same CDR3. J is TRBJ2-3 and V is TRBV9, with D tentatively TRBD2 (6 bases). Between the trimmed V and J ends, which lost 3 bases and 3 bases, there was a span of 11 bases. Germline V lookup: CDR1 SGDLS, CDR2 YYNGEE. This CDR3 comprises 14 residues. The CDR3 is CASSARGGTDTQYF. CDR3 in DNA: TGTGCCAGCAGCGCCCGTGGGGGGACAGATACGCAGTATTTT.

This chain connects TRBV7-9 to TRBJ1-3; D uncertain. Germline CDR1 reads SEHNR; CDR2 reads FQNEAQ (reference sequence). CDR3 length equals 16 residues. Trimming pared 5 bases from V and 4 bases from J, leaving 18 bases between. The CDR3 DNA follows: TGTGCCAGCAGCCCTTCTGGCGGCCCTGGGGGAAACACCATATATTTT. Translating gives CASSPSGGPGGNTIYF. The full variable domain, with the rest looked up from reference TRBV7-9 and TRBJ1-3, is DTGVSQNPRHKITKRGQNVTFRCDPISEHNRLYWYRQTLGQGPEFLTYFQNEAQLEKSRLLSDRFSAERPKGSFSTLEIQRTEQGDSAMYLCASSPSGGPGGNTIYFGEGSWLTVV.

This sequence joins TRBV4-1 and TRBJ1-1, with D perhaps matching TRBD1 (5 bases). CDR3 size: 15 residues. The V gene's germline CDR1 is MGHRA and CDR2 YSYEKL. V lost 0 bases and J 3 bases, leaving 11 bases between the germline ends. The CDR3 is CASSQEQVVDTEAFF. The CDR3 nucleotides are TGCGCCAGCAGCCAAGAACAGGTCGTAGACACTGAAGCTTTCTTT.

The V call is TRBV2, the J call TRBJ2-5; 9 bases align to TRBD2. Germline V gene sequence: CDR1 SNHLY, CDR2 FYNNEI. The V and J ends lost 7 bases and 5 bases, in that order; junction bases with no gene match: 11. The CDR3 has 15 amino acids. CDR3 nucleotides: TGTGCCAGCAAGAGCCTAGCGGGAAACACGGAGACCCAGTACTTC. Amino acids: CASKSLAGNTETQYF.

The rearrangement links TRBV29-1 to TRBJ2-2, with 7 bases matching TRBD1. The V and J ends lost 6 bases and 4 bases, in that order; junction bases with no gene match: 11. The V gene's germline CDR1 is SQVTM and CDR2 ANQGSEA. CDR3 length equals 15 residues. The CDR3, as DNA: TGCAGCGTGACAGACTGGGGACAGAGCACCGGGGAGCTGTTTTTT. Translating gives CSVTDWGQSTGELFF.

The gene calls are TRBV25-1 and TRBJ2-1; no firm D call. Trimming removed 1 base from V and 16 bases from J, with 17 bases in between. Germline V gene lookup returns CDR1 MGHDK and CDR2 SYGVNS. CDR3 length equals 13 residues. The DNA for the CDR3 is TGTGCCAGCAGTGAATCCCGGCTTCCCTGGATTTTCTTC. Residues: CASSESRLPWIFF.

This chain links TRBV18 with TRBJ1-1, with D perhaps TRBD1 (6 bases). Trimming cost V 3 bases and J 2 bases, with 13 bases left between them. The CDR3 has 15 amino acids. The V gene's germline CDR1 is KGHSH and CDR2 LQKENI. The CDR3 protein is CASSPGRGDNTEAFF. CDR3 nucleotide sequence: TGTGCCAGCTCACCCGGGAGGGGGGACAACACTGAAGCTTTCTTT.

The chain combines TRBV25-1 with TRBJ1-2, with D uncertain. Germline values: CDR1 MGHDK, CDR2 SYGVNS. The CDR3 extends over 11 amino acids. Trimming took 3 bases from V and 7 from J, leaving 6 bases between them. The CDR3 region is CASSDNRGYTF. CDR3 bases: TGTGCCAGCAGTGATAACCGTGGCTACACCTTC.

The rearrangement links TRBV23-1 to TRBJ2-3, with D possibly being TRBD1 (6 bases). TRBV23-1 is placed among ORFs of uncertain function. V lost 3 bases and J lost 2, with 18 bases in between. This CDR3 has 17 amino acids. The CDR3 sequence is CASSHPTQTGLTDTQYF. For the CDR3, the DNA is TGCGCCAGCAGTCACCCTACCCAGACAGGCCTCACAGATACGCAGTATTTT.

The chain links TRBV7-2 to TRBJ2-6; 10 bases align to TRBD1. CDR3 length: 17 residues. Germline values: CDR1 SGHTA, CDR2 FQGNSA. Trimming took 1 base from V and 0 from J; bases not matched to a gene: 0. Here the CDR3 DNA reads TGTGCCAGCAGCTTAGGGACAGGGGGCTCTGGGGCCAACGTCCTGACTTTC. Translated, it gives CASSLGTGGSGANVLTF.

J is TRBJ2-1 and V is TRBV6-6; TRBD2 is a possible D gene (6 bases). The germline CDR1 and CDR2 sequences are MNHNY and SVGAGI (reference sequence). With 2 bases removed from V and 15 bases from J, the gap between germline ends came to 14 bases. The CDR3 is 12 residues long. The CDR3 loop reads CASSYELRDWFF. In nucleotides, the CDR3 is TGTGCCAGCAGTTACGAGTTGCGGGACTGGTTCTTC.

This clone was counted once. This chain uses TRBV27 with TRBJ1-2, with D tentatively TRBD1 (6 bases). Germline V lookup: CDR1 MNHEY, CDR2 SMNVEV (reference sequence). V was clipped by 5 bases and J by 8 bases, with 15 bases between them. The CDR3 extends over 13 amino acids. The CDR3 sequence: CASSLTDRRGYTF. CDR3 nucleotides: TGTGCCAGCAGTCTTACTGACAGGAGGGGCTACACCTTC.

CDR3: CASSEGLAGGQDTQYF. The CDR3 DNA sequence: TGTGCCAGCAGCGAGGGACTAGCGGGGGGGCAAGATACGCAGTATTTT. The chain recombines TRBV7-6 with TRBJ2-3; TRBD2 agrees at 16 bases. J was trimmed by 5 bases and V by 5 bases; bases with no gene match: 4. Germline V gene data show CDR1 as SGHVS and CDR2 as FNYEAQ. This CDR3 region has 16 residues.

V is TRBV27 and J is TRBJ2-7; weak D call: TRBD1 (6 bases). Deletions cut 8 bases from V and 9 bases from J, with 17 bases between. CDR3 size: 12 residues. From germline, CDR1 is MNHEY and CDR2 SMNVEV (reference sequence). The CDR3: CASFTPQGRQYF. The CDR3 nucleotides read TGTGCCAGCTTCACCCCACAGGGCCGGCAGTACTTC.

This clone was counted a single time. The chain uses TRBV7-2 and TRBJ2-2, with 11 bases identical to TRBD2. V gave up 1 base and J gave up 3 bases; unmatched junction bases: 7. CDR1 and CDR2 from the germline V gene are SGHTA and FQGNSA. This CDR3 comprises 18 residues. The CDR3 sequence: CASSLVVAGGPDTGELFF. The CDR3 DNA is TGTGCCAGCAGCTTAGTCGTAGCGGGAGGGCCGGACACCGGGGAGCTGTTTTTT.

CDR3: CSVEDWELAGGNTIYF. CDR3 bases: TGCAGCGTTGAAGATTGGGAACTAGCAGGCGGAAACACCATATATTTT. V and J are TRBV29-1 and TRBJ1-3; D gene uncertain. Germline CDR1 is SQVTM and CDR2 is ANQGSEA. V dropped 0 bases and J dropped 4 bases, with 16 bases sitting between them. The CDR3 extends over 16 amino acids.

The V gene is TRBV28, the J gene TRBJ2-7, with 8 nucleotides matching TRBD1. This CDR3 region has 13 residues. Germline V gene lookup returns CDR1 MDHEN and CDR2 SYDVKM. Trimming at V came to 10 bases and at J to 2 bases, leaving 7 bases not matched to a gene. The CDR3 loop reads CATARTGTYEQYF. Here the CDR3 DNA reads TGTGCCACTGCTCGGACAGGGACCTACGAGCAGTACTTC.

This clone was picked up one time. Distinct nucleotide sequences in the sample also encode this CDR3. V usage is TRBV6-5 and J usage is TRBJ1-3; a weak D match, TRBD1 (6 bases). V was clipped by 6 bases and J by 4 bases, with 10 bases between them. The CDR3 contains 13 residues. Per the germline V gene, CDR1 is MNHEY and CDR2 is SVGAGI. The chain's CDR3 is CASRSTGGNTIYF. The CDR3 coding sequence is TGTGCCAGCAGATCGACAGGAGGAAACACCATATATTTT.

In its sample, this clone was seen once. The chain couples TRBV6-1 to TRBJ2-7; D ambiguous. There are 13 residues in the CDR3. Trimming stripped 6 bases from V and 4 bases from J, with 13 bases between. In germline, CDR1 is MNHNS, CDR2 SASEGT. CDR3 sequence reads: CASSRNWSYEQYF. In DNA form, the CDR3 reads TGTGCCAGCAGCCGAAATTGGAGTTACGAGCAGTACTTC.

The V and J genes are TRBV5-1 and TRBJ2-7; the D gene is possibly TRBD2 (6 bases). Trimming stripped 5 bases from V and 0 bases from J, with 12 bases between. Germline V gene data show CDR1 as SGHRS and CDR2 as YFSETQ. This CDR3 contains 14 residues. The chain's CDR3 is CASRVTGASYEQYF. In nucleotides, the CDR3 is TGCGCCAGCAGAGTTACGGGAGCCTCCTACGAGCAGTACTTC.

The V gene is TRBV10-3, the J gene TRBJ1-2, with a tentative D call TRBD1 (6 bases). The CDR3 sequence is 15 residues long. Germline CDR1 ENHRY, CDR2 SYGVKD. V was clipped by 2 bases and J by 0 bases, with 10 bases between them. CDR3 nucleotide sequence: TGTGCCATCAGTGAGACAGGGATCACTAACTATGGCTACACCTTC. This sequence encodes CAISETGITNYGYTF.

For this clone: The same CDR3 is also encoded by other DNA sequences in this sample. J is TRBJ1-1 and V is TRBV18, with D maybe TRBD1 (5 bases). The germline V gene has CDR1 KGHSH and CDR2 LQKENI. CDR3 length: 12 amino acids. V was cut by 6 bases and J by 5 bases, with 10 bases left in between. The CDR3 nucleotides read TGTGCCAGCTCGTCAAGGGGTACTGAAGCTTTCTTT. Protein sequence: CASSSRGTEAFF.

The chain joins TRBV11-2 to TRBJ2-1; D is unclear. The CDR3 sequence is 12 residues long. Deletions cut 5 bases from V and 6 bases from J, with 8 bases between. Per germline, CDR1 SGHAT and CDR2 FQNNGV. CDR3: CASSERSNEQFF. As DNA, the CDR3 is TGTGCCAGCAGCGAAAGAAGCAATGAGCAGTTCTTC.